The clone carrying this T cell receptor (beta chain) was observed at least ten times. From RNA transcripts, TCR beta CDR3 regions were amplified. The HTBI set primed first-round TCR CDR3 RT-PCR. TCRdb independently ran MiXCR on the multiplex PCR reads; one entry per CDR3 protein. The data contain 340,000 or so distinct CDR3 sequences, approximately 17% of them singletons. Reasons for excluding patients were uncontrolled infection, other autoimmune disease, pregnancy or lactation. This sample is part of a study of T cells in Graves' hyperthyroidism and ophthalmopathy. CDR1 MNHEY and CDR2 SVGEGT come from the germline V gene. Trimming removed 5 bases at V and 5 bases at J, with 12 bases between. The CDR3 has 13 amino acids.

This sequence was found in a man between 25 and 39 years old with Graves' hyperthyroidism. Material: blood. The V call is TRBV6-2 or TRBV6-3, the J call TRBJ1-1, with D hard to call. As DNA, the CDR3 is TGTGCCAGCAGTCTAAAAGGAAGGACTGAAGCTTTCTTT. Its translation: CASSLKGRTEAFF.